This T cell receptor (beta chain) was captured by sequencing in a study of CD8 T cells in ankylosing spondylitis. TCRdb used MiXCR to reprocess the 5' RACE reads, holding one entry per CDR3 protein. The table lists approximately 110,000 distinct CDR3 sequences, under 30% of them singletons. Study findings and constraints: Earlier work had already found some motif variants in reactive arthritis synovial fluid and blood.

Germline CDR1 SGDLS, CDR2 YYNGEE. The length of the CDR3 is 13 residues. With 4 bases removed from V and 2 bases from J, the gap between germline ends came to 7 bases. The sample holds many counts of this clonotype. Its antigen is undetermined. The TCR was taken from a male donor with ankylosing spondylitis. Sequencing used synovial fluid, either unsorted or a sorted T cell fraction (not recorded which). The chain couples TRBV9 to TRBJ2-1, with D unresolved. The CDR3 coding sequence is TGTGCCAGCAGCCCTAGGGCCTACAATGAGCAGTTCTTC. The encoded protein is CASSPRAYNEQFF.